The T cell receptor beta chain under discussion was sequenced for a study of T cell responses to AZD1222 COVID-19 vaccine. Study-level findings and limits: Seropositive AZD1222 recipients at baseline numbered only five or six.

Turning to this clone: Its cognate antigen is unknown.

This table comes from immunoSEQ multiplex PCR, and its TCRdb copy is limited to in-frame clones, with some not included. The sample lists about 94,000 clones; nearly 90% were seen once. The germline V gene encodes CDR1 SNHLY and CDR2 FYNNEI. CDR3 size: 14 residues. V lost 2 bases and J lost 3, with 10 bases in between. The sample consisted of peripheral blood, taken on day 0 of AZD1222 vaccination. This receptor was taken from an adult in good health. The chain recombines TRBV2 with TRBJ1-2; D is perhaps TRBD1 (5 bases). The CDR3 spells CASSESRGDYGYTF. The DNA of the CDR3 is TGTGCCAGCAGTGAAAGTAGGGGAGACTATGGCTACACCTTC.